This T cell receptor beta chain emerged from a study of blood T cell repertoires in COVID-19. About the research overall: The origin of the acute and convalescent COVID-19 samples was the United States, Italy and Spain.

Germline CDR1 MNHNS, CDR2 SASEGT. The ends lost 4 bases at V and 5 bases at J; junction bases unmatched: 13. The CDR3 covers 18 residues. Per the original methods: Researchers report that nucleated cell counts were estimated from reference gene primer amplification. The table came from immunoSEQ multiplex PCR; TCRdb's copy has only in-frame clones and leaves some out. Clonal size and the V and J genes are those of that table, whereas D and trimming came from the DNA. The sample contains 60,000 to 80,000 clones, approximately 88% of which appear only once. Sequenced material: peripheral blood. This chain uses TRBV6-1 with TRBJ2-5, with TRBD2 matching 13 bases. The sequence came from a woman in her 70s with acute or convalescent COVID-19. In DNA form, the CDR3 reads TGTGCCAGCAGTGCCCGAGCCGGGACTAGCGGGGTGGATGAGACCCAGTACTTC. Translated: CASSARAGTSGVDETQYF.